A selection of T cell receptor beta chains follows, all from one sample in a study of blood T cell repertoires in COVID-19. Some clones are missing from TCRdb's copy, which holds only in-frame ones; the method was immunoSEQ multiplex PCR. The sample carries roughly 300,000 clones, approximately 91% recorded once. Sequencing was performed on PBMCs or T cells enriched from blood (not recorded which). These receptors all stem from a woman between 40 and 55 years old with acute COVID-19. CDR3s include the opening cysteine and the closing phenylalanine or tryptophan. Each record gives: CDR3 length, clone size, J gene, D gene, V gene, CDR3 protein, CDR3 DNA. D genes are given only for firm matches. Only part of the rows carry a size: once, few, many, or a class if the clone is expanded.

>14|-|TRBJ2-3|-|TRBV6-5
CASSYSGPTDTQYF
TGTGCCAGCAGTTACTCGGGGCCCACAGATACGCAGTATTTT
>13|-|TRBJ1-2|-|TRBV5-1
CASSLDSNYGYTF
TGCGCCAGCAGCTTGGACAGTAACTATGGCTACACCTTC
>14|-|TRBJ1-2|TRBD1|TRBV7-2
CASSFQGADYGYTF
TGTGCCAGCAGCTTCCAGGGGGCCGACTATGGCTACACCTTC
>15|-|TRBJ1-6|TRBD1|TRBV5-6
CASSSWTGVNSPLHF
TGTGCCAGCAGCTCTTGGACAGGGGTGAATTCACCCCTCCACTTT
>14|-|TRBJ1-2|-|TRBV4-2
CASSQESGDYGYTF
TGTGCCAGCAGCCAAGAGTCAGGGGACTATGGCTACACCTTC
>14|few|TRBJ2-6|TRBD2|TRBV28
CASSSGTRGNVLTF
TGTGCCAGCAGTTCCGGGACGCGGGGGAACGTCCTGACTTTC
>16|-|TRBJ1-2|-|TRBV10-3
CAISEFPEGSNYGYTF
TGTGCCATCAGTGAGTTCCCGGAGGGGTCTAACTATGGCTACACCTTC
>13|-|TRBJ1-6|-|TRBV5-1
CASSPLYNSPLHF
TGCGCCAGCAGCCCTCTATATAATTCACCCCTCCACTTT
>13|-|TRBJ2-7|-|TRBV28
CASKLGGPKEQYF
TGTGCCAGCAAACTAGGGGGTCCGAAAGAGCAGTACTTC
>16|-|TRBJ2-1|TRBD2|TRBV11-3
CASSRGGLAGTNEQFF
TGTGCCAGCAGCCGGGGCGGCCTAGCGGGCACCAATGAGCAGTTCTTC
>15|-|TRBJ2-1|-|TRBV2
CASRVGAATYNEQFF
TGTGCCAGCCGCGTGGGGGCAGCTACCTACAATGAGCAGTTCTTC
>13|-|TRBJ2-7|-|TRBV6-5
CASSLGGEYEQYF
TGTGCCAGCAGTTTGGGGGGTGAATACGAGCAGTACTTC
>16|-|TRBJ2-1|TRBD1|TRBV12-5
CASGLGSRDRRDEQFF
TGTGCTAGTGGTTTGGGATCCCGGGACAGGAGGGATGAGCAGTTCTTC
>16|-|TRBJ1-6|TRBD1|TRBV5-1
CASSWEPGQDNSPLHF
TGCGCCAGCAGCTGGGAACCGGGACAGGATAATTCACCCCTCCACTTT
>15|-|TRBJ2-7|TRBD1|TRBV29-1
CSVTPDRANTYEQYF
TGCAGCGTTACCCCGGACAGGGCAAACACCTACGAGCAGTACTTC
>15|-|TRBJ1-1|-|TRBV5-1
CASPGDMGMNTEAFF
TGCGCCAGCCCCGGGGACATGGGGATGAACACTGAAGCTTTCTTT
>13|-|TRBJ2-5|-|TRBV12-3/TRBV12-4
CASSLRDQETQYF
TGTGCCAGCAGTTTAAGAGACCAAGAGACCCAGTACTTC
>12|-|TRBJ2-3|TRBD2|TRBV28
CASRPTSETQYF
TGTGCCAGCAGACCAACTAGCGAGACGCAGTATTTT
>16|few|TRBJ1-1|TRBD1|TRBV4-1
CASSQFTDRGQTEAFF
TGCGCCAGCAGCCAATTTACTGACAGGGGGCAGACTGAAGCTTTCTTT
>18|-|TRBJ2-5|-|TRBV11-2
CASSLGWIRESGEETQYF
TGTGCCAGCAGCTTAGGGTGGATAAGGGAGAGCGGCGAAGAGACCCAGTACTTC
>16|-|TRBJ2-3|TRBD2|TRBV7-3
CASSFIPGTSADTQYF
TGTGCCAGCAGCTTCATCCCCGGGACTAGCGCAGATACGCAGTATTTT
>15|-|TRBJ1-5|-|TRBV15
CATSRDGAYNQPQHF
TGTGCCACCAGCAGAGACGGAGCCTACAATCAGCCCCAGCATTTT
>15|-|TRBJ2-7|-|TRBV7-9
CASSRGAGSDYEQYF
TGTGCCAGCAGCCGCGGCGCGGGGAGCGACTACGAGCAGTACTTC
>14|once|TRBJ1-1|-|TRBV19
CASSIQGPNTEAFF
TGTGCCAGTAGTATTCAGGGGCCGAACACTGAAGCTTTCTTT
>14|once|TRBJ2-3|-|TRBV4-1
CASSPYLSTDTQYF
TGCGCCAGCAGCCCGTATCTCAGCACAGATACGCAGTATTTT
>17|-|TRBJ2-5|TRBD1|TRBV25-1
CASSDSGTGMAAETQYF
TGTGCCAGCAGTGATTCCGGGACAGGGATGGCGGCGGAGACCCAGTACTTC
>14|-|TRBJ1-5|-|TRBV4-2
CASSQDVGSQPQHF
TGTGCCAGCAGCCAAGACGTGGGGAGCCAGCCCCAGCATTTT
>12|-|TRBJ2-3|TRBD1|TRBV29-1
CSVEFFPGQGKF
TGCAGCGTTGAATTTTTTCCGGGACAGGGTAAATTT
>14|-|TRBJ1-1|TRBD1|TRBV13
CASSSGTANTEAFF
TGTGCCAGCAGCTCCGGGACAGCGAACACTGAAGCTTTCTTT
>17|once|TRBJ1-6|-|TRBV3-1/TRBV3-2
CASSQERDFFVYSPLHF
TGTGCCAGCAGCCAAGAGCGGGACTTCTTCGTATATTCACCCCTCCACTTT
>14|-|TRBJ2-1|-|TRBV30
CAWSVGGSNNEQFF
TGTGCCTGGAGTGTAGGCGGCTCAAACAATGAGCAGTTCTTC
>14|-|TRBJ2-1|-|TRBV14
CASSRDLSYNEQFF
TGTGCCAGCAGCAGAGATCTCTCCTACAATGAGCAGTTCTTC
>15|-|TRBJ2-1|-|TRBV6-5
CASAPAGLRSGEQFF
TGTGCCAGCGCCCCCGCGGGACTCCGGTCCGGTGAGCAGTTCTTC
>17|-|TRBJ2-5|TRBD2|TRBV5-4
CASSLAGGPTRMETQYF
TGTGCCAGCAGCCTAGCGGGAGGGCCCACTCGGATGGAGACCCAGTACTTC
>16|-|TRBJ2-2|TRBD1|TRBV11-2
CASSLVWDRDTGELFF
TGTGCCAGCAGCTTGGTATGGGACAGGGACACCGGGGAGCTGTTTTTT
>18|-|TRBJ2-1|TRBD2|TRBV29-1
CSVAGTSGGASTYNEQFF
TGCAGCGTAGCCGGGACTAGCGGGGGGGCGTCGACCTACAATGAGCAGTTCTTC
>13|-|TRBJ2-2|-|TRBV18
CASSDRNTGELFF
TGTGCCAGCTCAGACAGGAACACCGGGGAGCTGTTTTTT
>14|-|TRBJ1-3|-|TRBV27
CASMGASSGNTIYF
TGTGCCAGCATGGGGGCCTCCTCTGGAAACACCATATATTTT
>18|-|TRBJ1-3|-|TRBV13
CASSLEGGFDVRGNTIYF
TGTGCCAGCAGCTTAGAAGGCGGTTTCGATGTTCGTGGAAACACCATATATTTT
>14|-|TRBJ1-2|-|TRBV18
CASSPVDPGSGYTF
TGTGCCAGCTCACCGGTTGACCCGGGTAGTGGCTACACCTTC
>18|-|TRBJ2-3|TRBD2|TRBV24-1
CATSDTKVAGLGTDTQYF
TGTGCCACCAGTGATACCAAGGTAGCGGGGTTGGGCACAGATACGCAGTATTTT
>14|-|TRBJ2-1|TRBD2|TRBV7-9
CASSPGGDYNEQFF
TGTGCCAGCAGCCCGGGGGGGGACTACAATGAGCAGTTCTTC
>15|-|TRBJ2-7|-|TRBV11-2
CASSFSLDYIYEQYF
TGTGCCAGCAGCTTCAGCCTGGACTACATCTACGAGCAGTACTTC
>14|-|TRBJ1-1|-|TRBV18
CASSQGVMNTEAFF
TGTGCCAGCTCACAAGGAGTAATGAACACTGAAGCTTTCTTT
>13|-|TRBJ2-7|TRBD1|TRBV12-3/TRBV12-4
CASTWTGGDEQYF
TGTGCCAGCACCTGGACAGGGGGTGACGAGCAGTACTTC
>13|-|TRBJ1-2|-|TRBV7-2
CASSLDSNYGYTF
TGTGCCAGCAGCTTAGACAGTAACTATGGCTACACCTTC